Listed below are T cell receptor beta chains from one sample, sequenced in a study of blood T cell repertoires in COVID-19. Repertoires were generated with immunoSEQ multiplex PCR, while TCRdb's copy carries only in-frame clones and drops some. The sample has roughly 100,000 clones; over 75% are singletons. Source material: peripheral blood. These receptors were obtained from a human donor in a cohort sampled during active COVID-19. Each CDR3 is given without its conserved first and last residue. The order of the fields is V gene, CDR3 protein.

v_gene: TRBV27
CDR3aa: ATLFGNTIY

v_gene: TRBV4-2
CDR3aa: ASSQGEGLRAEAF

v_gene: TRBV30
CDR3aa: AWSVLGDTEAF

v_gene: TRBV25-1
CDR3aa: ASSEQGETQY

v_gene: TRBV27
CDR3aa: ASSLIFSRQETQY

v_gene: TRBV4-1
CDR3aa: ASSQSDRGGQPQH

v_gene: TRBV6-1
CDR3aa: ASSVDRRSSGNTIY

v_gene: TRBV11-2
CDR3aa: ASSLDLSSGGAALEDTQY

v_gene: TRBV19
CDR3aa: ASVAGGSNEQF

v_gene: TRBV4-3
CDR3aa: ASSQTLAGGPSLMETQY

v_gene: TRBV5-8
CDR3aa: ASSLGGSLRSYNEQF

v_gene: TRBV5-1
CDR3aa: ASSLILWAPPPQH

v_gene: TRBV18
CDR3aa: ASSPATTDTQY

v_gene: TRBV9
CDR3aa: ASSGQVYNSPLH

v_gene: TRBV27
CDR3aa: ASSFGGLGANVLT

v_gene: TRBV27
CDR3aa: ASSFGQGVTEAF

v_gene: TRBV5-4
CDR3aa: ASSLGGSGETQY

v_gene: TRBV7-2
CDR3aa: ASTGGGGVRAEAF

v_gene: TRBV7-9
CDR3aa: ASSLSPSGEETQY

v_gene: TRBV6-6
CDR3aa: ASSDLGDPEAF

v_gene: TRBV4-3
CDR3aa: ASSRGTGVGYGYT

v_gene: TRBV6-2/TRBV6-3
CDR3aa: ASSSLAGATPRRRQY

v_gene: TRBV7-7
CDR3aa: ASSQGDRVGNSPLH

v_gene: TRBV19
CDR3aa: ASEPLPGQGAGVNTEAF

v_gene: TRBV5-4
CDR3aa: ASSLGLLAGGEQF

v_gene: TRBV30
CDR3aa: AWTPDRLTNYGYT

v_gene: TRBV11-2
CDR3aa: ASSFGTGTDTQY

v_gene: TRBV5-8
CDR3aa: ASRPTGVLYNEQF

v_gene: TRBV6-1
CDR3aa: ASSQAGGPFYEQY

v_gene: TRBV6-2/TRBV6-3
CDR3aa: ASSDRGYSYNEQF

v_gene: TRBV29-1
CDR3aa: SVGGLAGADTDTQY

v_gene: TRBV6-4
CDR3aa: ASGPTSGSYNEQF

v_gene: TRBV29-1
CDR3aa: SVEGGGSYNEQF

v_gene: TRBV9
CDR3aa: ASSPRAGNTGELF

v_gene: TRBV4-1
CDR3aa: ASSQTTGGDTQY

v_gene: TRBV7-9
CDR3aa: ASSSSLADVKETQY

v_gene: TRBV18
CDR3aa: ASSQGQGEGQPQH

v_gene: TRBV28
CDR3aa: ASSDPADRSHGYT

v_gene: TRBV29-1
CDR3aa: SPQGTGY

v_gene: TRBV6-5
CDR3aa: ASTQGYEQY

v_gene: TRBV15
CDR3aa: ATSRGGTESSYNEQF

v_gene: TRBV7-2
CDR3aa: ASSLGWQGTYEQY

v_gene: TRBV10-3
CDR3aa: AISPTGTGTYEQY

v_gene: TRBV6-6
CDR3aa: ASRLVRGAGAF

v_gene: TRBV6-2/TRBV6-3
CDR3aa: ASSYGAGGYEQY

v_gene: TRBV12-3/TRBV12-4
CDR3aa: ASTRSHLGEQY